These 21 T cell receptor beta chains were all obtained from the same sample, sequenced in a study of cytomegalovirus exposure and HLA in healthy donors. Researchers ran the PCR with 60 Vbeta and 13 Jbeta primers. The method was immunoSEQ multiplex PCR; TCRdb's version includes in-frame clones alone and lacks a portion of them. The sample lists about 64,000 clones, roughly 87% seen once, with approximately 12% in the top ten. Specimen: PBMCs. These receptor sequences come from a female donor in good health and CMV-seronegative.

The chain links TRBV2 to TRBJ2-7; a weak D match, TRBD1 (6 bases). V was pared by 2 bases and J by 3 bases, with 11 bases between. CDR1 and CDR2 (germline): SNHLY, FYNNEI. The CDR3 extends over 14 amino acids. The CDR3 DNA is TGTGCCAGCAGTGAATGGGCAGGGGACTACGAGCAGTACTTC. Protein sequence: CASSEWAGDYEQYF.

The gene calls are TRBV27 and TRBJ2-2; D perhaps matches TRBD2 (5 bases). The CDR3 covers 21 residues. V lost 6 bases to trimming and J lost 4 bases, with 33 bases between them. Per the germline V gene, CDR1 is MNHEY and CDR2 is SMNVEV (reference sequence). Here the CDR3 reads CASSPFFGRRILLDITGELFF. CDR3 in DNA: TGTGCCAGCAGCCCCTTTTTTGGCAGGAGGATTTTGTTGGATATCACCGGGGAGCTGTTTTTT.

The V and J genes are TRBV6-1 and TRBJ1-5; TRBD1 might be the D (6 bases). Germline CDR1 and CDR2: MNHNS and SASEGT. Trimming shortened V by 1 base and J by 3 bases, and 13 bases separated the two germline ends. The CDR3 runs 16 residues. The CDR3 DNA is TGTGCCAGCAGTGAAGGGACAGCCCCGATCAATCAGCCCCAGCATTTT. Amino acid sequence: CASSEGTAPINQPQHF.

This chain connects TRBV7-2 to TRBJ2-5; unclear D gene. The V gene's germline CDR1 is SGHTA and CDR2 FQGNSA. The CDR3 is 12 residues long. Deletions cut 2 bases from V and 5 bases from J, with 6 bases between. The DNA for the CDR3 is TGTGCCAGCAGCTTACTCAGGGAGACCCAGTACTTC. It encodes CASSLLRETQYF.

The chain uses TRBV27 and TRBJ1-6, with 10 bases fitting TRBD1. CDR1 MNHEY and CDR2 SMNVEV come from the germline V gene (reference sequence). J lost 9 bases, V lost 1 base, and 6 bases had no gene match. The CDR3 is 16 amino acids. The CDR3 loop is CASSLLRTGGVSPLHF. The CDR3 DNA follows: TGTGCCAGCAGTTTATTAAGGACAGGGGGGGTTTCACCCCTCCACTTT.

The chain has TRBV6-1 and TRBJ1-5, with D possibly being TRBD1 (6 bases). Germline V lookup: CDR1 MNHNS, CDR2 SASEGT. There are 15 residues in the CDR3. With 0 bases removed from V and 3 bases from J, the gap between germline ends came to 9 bases. The CDR3 protein is CASSEAGGANQPQHF. The CDR3 DNA sequence: TGTGCCAGCAGTGAAGCTGGGGGGGCCAATCAGCCCCAGCATTTT.

Here the CDR3 reads CASSPWHRPYEQYF. CDR3 bases: TGTGCCAGCAGCCCTTGGCACAGGCCTTACGAGCAGTACTTC. This rearrangement joins TRBV5-6 to TRBJ2-7; a possible D gene is TRBD1 (5 bases). The CDR3 totals 14 residues. Germline loops: CDR1 SGHDT, CDR2 YYEEEE. The V end lost 4 bases, the J end lost 4 bases, and 15 bases lay between the germline ends.

CDR3 nucleotide sequence: TGTGCCAGCAGCGTTTCCCCTGGACAGCGCTCTAACTATGGCTACACCTTC. It translates to CASSVSPGQRSNYGYTF. This chain uses TRBV9 with TRBJ1-2, with a weak D call TRBD1 (6 bases). The CDR3 consists of 17 residues. Germline V gene sequence: CDR1 SGDLS, CDR2 YYNGEE. Trimming removed 2 bases at V and 0 bases at J, with 17 bases between.

The chain employs TRBV5-5 and TRBJ1-4, with no clear D. CDR1 and CDR2 from the germline V gene are SGHKS and YYEKEE (reference sequence). This CDR3 comprises 15 residues. The ends were cut back, 0 bases at V and 0 bases at J, with 6 bases in the middle. The CDR3 here is CASSLGPATNEKLFF. In nucleotides, the CDR3 is TGTGCCAGCAGCTTGGGTCCTGCAACTAATGAAAAACTGTTTTTT.

The genes are TRBV27 and TRBJ1-2, with a tentative D call TRBD1 (6 bases). V lost 3 bases and J lost 2, with 16 bases in between. The CDR3 consists of 16 residues. Germline values: CDR1 MNHEY, CDR2 SMNVEV (reference sequence). As DNA, the CDR3 is TGTGCCAGCAGTTTCTCTTCACAGACAGGCAACTATGGCTACACCTTC. Translated: CASSFSSQTGNYGYTF.

V and J are TRBV10-3 and TRBJ2-3, with 9 bases lining up with TRBD2. With V trimmed by 4 bases and J by 4 bases, 6 bases remained unmatched. The CDR3 covers 15 residues. Per germline, CDR1 ENHRY and CDR2 SYGVKD. The CDR3 loop is CAISGSGSISDTQYF. The CDR3 DNA is TGTGCCATCAGTGGTAGCGGGAGCATTTCAGATACGCAGTATTTT.

The V gene is TRBV30, the J gene TRBJ2-2; perhaps TRBD1 as D (5 bases). With 2 bases removed from V and 0 bases from J, the gap between germline ends came to 7 bases. CDR1 is GTSNPN, CDR2 SVGIG, per germline (reference sequence). The CDR3 is 14 amino acids. The CDR3 nucleotides read TGTGCCTGGAGTAAGGGGACGAACACCGGGGAGCTGTTTTTT. It is translated as CAWSKGTNTGELFF.

This clone showed up just once. The rearrangement uses TRBV5-1 and TRBJ1-4, with 12 nucleotides matching TRBD1. Unmatched junction bases numbered 14, after V lost 3 bases and J lost 8 bases. This CDR3 is built from 18 residues. The V gene's germline CDR1 is SGHRS and CDR2 YFSETQ. The chain's CDR3 is CASSWAGTGGSSFEKLFF. CDR3 coding DNA: TGCGCCAGCAGCTGGGCCGGGACAGGGGGCTCTTCTTTCGAAAAACTGTTTTTT.

V and J are TRBV15 and TRBJ1-4; tentative D call: TRBD1 (6 bases). In germline, CDR1 is LNHNV, CDR2 YYDKDF (reference sequence). V was cut by 6 bases and J by 3 bases, with 17 bases left in between. The CDR3 has 16 amino acids. Here the CDR3 reads CATRGINGGPNEKLFF. DNA for the CDR3: TGTGCCACCAGGGGGATTAACGGGGGGCCTAATGAAAAACTGTTTTTT. Together with reference TRBV15 and TRBJ1-4, the CDR3 gives the full variable domain: DAMVIQNPRYQVTQFGKPVTLSCSQTLNHNVMYWYQQKSSQAPKLLFHYYDKDFNNEADTPDNFQSRRPNTSFCFLDIRSPGLGDTAMYLCATRGINGGPNEKLFFGSGTQLSVL.

CDR3 in DNA: TGTGCCAGCAGTTTAGGGGGGTTAATCAGTGAGCAGTTCTTC. Its translation is CASSLGGLISEQFF. V usage is TRBV27 and J usage is TRBJ2-1, with TRBD2 as a possible D gene (6 bases). Trimming pared 2 bases from V and 9 bases from J, leaving 14 bases between. The CDR3 is made up of 14 amino acids. The germline V gene has CDR1 MNHEY and CDR2 SMNVEV (reference sequence).

This clone was counted a few times. The J gene is TRBJ1-4, the V gene TRBV7-2, with TRBD1 matching over 9 bases. Germline V gene data show CDR1 as SGHTA and CDR2 as FQGNSA. The CDR3 has 14 residues. J gave up 8 bases and V 5 bases, and 6 bases lay outside the gene matches. The CDR3 DNA reads TGTGCCAGCAGCCGCGACAGGGGGGGCGAAAAACTGTTTTTT. It encodes CASSRDRGGEKLFF.

CDR3 in amino acids: CASSISGSLANEQFF. DNA of the CDR3: TGTGCCAGCAGCATTAGCGGGAGTTTGGCCAATGAGCAGTTCTTC. The chain uses TRBV7-2 and TRBJ2-1; 9 nucleotides align to TRBD2. The CDR3 loop spans 15 amino acids. The germline V gene encodes CDR1 SGHTA and CDR2 FQGNSA. J gave up 6 bases and V 5 bases, and 8 bases lay outside the gene matches.

This clone showed up just once. V usage is TRBV5-4 and J usage is TRBJ2-7, with a weak D call TRBD2 (5 bases). This CDR3 contains 12 residues. Trimming removed 2 bases at V and 9 bases at J, with 12 bases between. Germline CDR1 and CDR2: SGHNT and YYREEE (reference sequence). The CDR3 protein is CASSLIGKRQYF. CDR3 in DNA: TGTGCCAGCAGCTTAATCGGGAAGAGGCAGTACTTC.

The chain uses TRBV6-5 and TRBJ2-7; 8 bases fit TRBD1. Germline V lookup: CDR1 MNHEY, CDR2 SVGAGI. Trimming removed 2 bases from V and 1 base from J; junction bases left unmatched: 4. The length of the CDR3 is 15 residues. CDR3: CASSYIGQGSYEQYF. CDR3 in DNA: TGTGCCAGCAGTTACATCGGACAGGGATCCTACGAGCAGTACTTC.

This chain connects TRBV29-1 to TRBJ2-2; D remains unclear. Trimming took 8 bases from V and 0 from J, leaving 10 bases between them. Germline values: CDR1 SQVTM, CDR2 ANQGSEA. CDR3 length: 13 amino acids. The CDR3 DNA is TGCAGCTTTTTAGAGACGAACACCGGGGAGCTGTTTTTT. Translating it yields CSFLETNTGELFF.

V and J are TRBV9 and TRBJ2-3; a weak D match, TRBD2 (7 bases). Deletions cut 3 bases from V and 3 bases from J, with 14 bases between. The CDR3 extends over 15 amino acids. The germline gives CDR1 SGDLS, CDR2 YYNGEE. CDR3 amino acids: CASSGEGGRTDTQYF. The CDR3 nucleotides read TGTGCCAGCAGCGGAGAGGGGGGGCGGACAGATACGCAGTATTTT.